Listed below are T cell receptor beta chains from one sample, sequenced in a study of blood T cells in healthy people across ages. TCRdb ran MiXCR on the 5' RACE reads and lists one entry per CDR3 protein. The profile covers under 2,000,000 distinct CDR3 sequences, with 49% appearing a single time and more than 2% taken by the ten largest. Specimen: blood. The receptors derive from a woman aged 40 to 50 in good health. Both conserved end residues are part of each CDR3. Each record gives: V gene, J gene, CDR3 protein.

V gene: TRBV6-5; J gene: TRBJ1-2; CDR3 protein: CASIPRRDSHGYTF
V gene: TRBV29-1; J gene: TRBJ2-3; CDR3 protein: CSVEERQGGPDTQYF
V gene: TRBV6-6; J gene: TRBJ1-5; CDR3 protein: CASIERAGGSQPQHF
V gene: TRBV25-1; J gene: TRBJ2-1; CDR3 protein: CASSEYYNEQFF
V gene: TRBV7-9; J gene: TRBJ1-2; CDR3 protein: CASSWTINYNYTF
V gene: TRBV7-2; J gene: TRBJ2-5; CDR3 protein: CASRLAGGGGETQYF
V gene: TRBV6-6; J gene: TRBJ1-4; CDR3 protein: CASSYSDLNEKLFF
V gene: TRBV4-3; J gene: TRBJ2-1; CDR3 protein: CASSQLVTSYNEQFF
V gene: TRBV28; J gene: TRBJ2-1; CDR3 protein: CASRGFDEQFF
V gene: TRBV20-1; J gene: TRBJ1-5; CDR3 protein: CSARVGQGLGQPQHF
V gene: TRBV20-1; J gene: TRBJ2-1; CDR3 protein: CSATDVADYNEQFF
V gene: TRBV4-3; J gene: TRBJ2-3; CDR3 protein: CASSRGTSDGDTQYF
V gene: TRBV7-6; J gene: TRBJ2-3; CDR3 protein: CASSKYSGGPWGDTQYF
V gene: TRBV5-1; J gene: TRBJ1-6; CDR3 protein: CASSGGIGPSPLHF
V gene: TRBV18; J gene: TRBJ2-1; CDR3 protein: CAGGAELDEQFF
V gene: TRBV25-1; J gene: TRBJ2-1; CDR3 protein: CASSLLARQFF
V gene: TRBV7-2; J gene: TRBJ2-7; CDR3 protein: CASSLDGGFYEQYF
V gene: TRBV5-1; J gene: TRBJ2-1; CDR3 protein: CASSFGQAVGVEQFF
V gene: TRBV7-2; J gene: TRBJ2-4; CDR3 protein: CASSLVGSDPYF
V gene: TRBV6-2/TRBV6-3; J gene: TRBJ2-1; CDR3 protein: CASSYGAGINNEQFF
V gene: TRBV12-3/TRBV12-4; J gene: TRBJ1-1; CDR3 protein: CASSGWQSMNTEAFF
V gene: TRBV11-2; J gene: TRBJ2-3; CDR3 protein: CASSLVETANTDTQYF
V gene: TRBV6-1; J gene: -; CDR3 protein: CASSRAPVSLASKYEQYF
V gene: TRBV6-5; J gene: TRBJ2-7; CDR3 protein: CASSYSKASYEQYF
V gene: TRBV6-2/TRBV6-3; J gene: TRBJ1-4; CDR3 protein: CASSYGPDTKLFF